The sequence of this TCR beta chain was determined in a study of blood T cell repertoires in COVID-19 (dated by TCRdb to about 2020). Study-wide context: Samples covering the acute and convalescent phases of COVID-19 were provided by collaborators in the United States, Italy and Spain. Subjects who had been exposed to COVID-19, were actively infected with it, or had recovered from it provided the deeply sampled blood TCRbeta repertoires that made up the dataset. A freely available public database, intended as a resource for researchers studying the immune response to SARS-CoV-2, is where the repertoires were released. Sample metadata almost always included a de-identified subject ID, COVID-19 status, age in years and sex. The prospective study material was composed of cDNA or gDNA derived from T cells, B-cell-depleted T cells, or PBMCs. The samples were drawn from two sources: the first 160 participants of the ongoing ImmuneRACE study, and 950 to 1,500 subjects contributed by 6 global collaborators. Where available, HLA class I and class II types were obtained from metadata supplied by the sample provider rather than from assay-based typing. Study-level results and caveats: The amount of clinical and demographic metadata varied by source and participant and was provided uncurated.

Germline trimming: 1 base from V, 3 bases from J; junction bases outside gene matches: 3. The germline V gene (reference sequence) sets CDR1 to LGHDT and CDR2 to YNNKEL. The CDR3 runs 15 amino acids, cysteine and phenylalanine included. Only the CDR3 DNA stays, 45 bases, in frame from base 1. As to this clone: Its antigen is not yet known. Base qualities are not recorded, but no much larger clone differs from it by a single base.

Each collaborating institution followed its own protocols to collect whole blood in K2EDTA tubes. For TCRbeta analysis, collaborator samples were shipped as frozen whole blood, as isolated PBMCs, or as DNA extracted from either sample type. The immunoSEQ Assay, a bias-controlled multiplex PCR, was used to amplify TCRbeta CDR3 regions from genomic DNA. The authors processed their data as follows. Nucleated cell counts per sample were estimated from amplification of reference gene primers within the assay. Sequence reads were collapsed and filtered to measure the absolute abundance of every unique TCRbeta CDR3 rearrangement. For each sample, productive Simpson clonality was calculated as the square root of Simpson's diversity index over productive rearrangements. TCRdb provides this immuneACCESS table in a form limited to in-frame rearrangements. Some clones are lacking; in checked studies, under half of them reflect an unresolved V gene, and why the rest are absent is not known. For V, J and clone size, that table is used; D and trimming come from the DNA. A total of fewer than 150,000 clones appear in this sample, more than 70% of them only once. Of the sample, 4.3% falls within the top ten clones.

The chain was built from TRBV3-1 (or the pseudogene TRBV3-2) and TRBJ1-5, with 7 junctional bases fitting TRBD1. The receptor comes from a human donor in a cohort sampled during active COVID-19. The sequencing input was peripheral blood. The nucleotide sequence reads TGTGCCAGCAGCCAAGGAGGGGGCAACAATCAGCCCCAGCATTTT. Its product reads: CASSQGGGNNQPQHF.